This T cell receptor (beta chain) was found in a study of PD-L1 blockade in urothelial cancer. This CDR3 region has 15 residues. CDR1 and CDR2 (germline): SGHRS, YFSETQ. Between the trimmed V and J ends, which lost 4 bases and 0 bases, there was a span of 13 bases. Clones were sequenced by immunoSEQ multiplex PCR, and TCRdb holds only the in-frame ones, with some missing. Of more than 65,000 clones in the sample, roughly nine tenths were seen once. This sequence joins TRBV5-1 and TRBJ1-2, with D uncertain. The material was PBMCs, obtained around atezolizumab (anti-PD-L1) treatment. This clonotype originated in a woman in her seventies with urothelial cancer. CDR3 in amino acids: CASSESAGANYGYTF. As DNA, the CDR3 is TGCGCCAGCAGCGAGTCGGCAGGTGCTAACTATGGCTACACCTTC. Based on the CDR3 plus reference TRBV5-1 and TRBJ1-2, the full variable domain is KAGVTQTPRYLIKTRGQQVTLSCSPISGHRSVSWYQQTPGQGLQFLFEYFSETQRNKGNFPGRFSGRQFSNSRSEMNVSTLELGDSALYLCASSESAGANYGYTFGSGTRLTVV.